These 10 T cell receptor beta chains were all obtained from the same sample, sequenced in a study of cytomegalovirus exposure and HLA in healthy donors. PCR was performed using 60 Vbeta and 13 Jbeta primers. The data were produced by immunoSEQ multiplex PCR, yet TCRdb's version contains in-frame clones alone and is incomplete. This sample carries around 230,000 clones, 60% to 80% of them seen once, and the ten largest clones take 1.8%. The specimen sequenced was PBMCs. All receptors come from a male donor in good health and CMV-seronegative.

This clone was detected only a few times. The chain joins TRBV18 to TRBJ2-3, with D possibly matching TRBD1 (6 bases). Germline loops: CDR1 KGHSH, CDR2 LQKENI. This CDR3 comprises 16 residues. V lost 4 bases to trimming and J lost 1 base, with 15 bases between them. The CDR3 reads CASSLGTLEGTDTQYF. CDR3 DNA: TGTGCCAGCTCACTGGGGACACTCGAGGGCACAGATACGCAGTATTTT. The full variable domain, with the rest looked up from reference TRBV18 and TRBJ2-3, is NAGVMQNPRHLVRRRGQEARLRCSPMKGHSHVYWYRQLPEEGLKFMVYLQKENIIDESGMPKERFSAEFPKEGPSILRIQQVVRGDSAAYFCASSLGTLEGTDTQYFGPGTRLTVL.

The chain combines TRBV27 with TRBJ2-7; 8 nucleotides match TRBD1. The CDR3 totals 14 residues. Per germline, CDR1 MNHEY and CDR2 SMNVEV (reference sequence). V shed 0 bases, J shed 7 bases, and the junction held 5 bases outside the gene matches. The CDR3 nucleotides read TGTGCCAGCAGTTTATCCGCCAGGGGGCGAGAGCAGTACTTC. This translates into CASSLSARGREQYF.

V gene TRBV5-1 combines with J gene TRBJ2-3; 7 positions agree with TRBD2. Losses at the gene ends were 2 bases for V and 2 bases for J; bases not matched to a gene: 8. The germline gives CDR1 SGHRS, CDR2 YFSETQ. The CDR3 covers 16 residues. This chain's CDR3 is CASSLSGVHPTDTQYF. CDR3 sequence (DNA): TGCGCCAGCAGCTTAAGCGGGGTCCACCCCACAGATACGCAGTATTTT.

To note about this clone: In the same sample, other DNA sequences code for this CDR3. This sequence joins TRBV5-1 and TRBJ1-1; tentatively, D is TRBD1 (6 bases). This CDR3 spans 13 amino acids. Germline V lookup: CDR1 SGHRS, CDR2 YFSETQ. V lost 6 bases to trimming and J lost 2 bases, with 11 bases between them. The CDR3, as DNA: TGCGCCAGCAAAATACAGGGTAACACTGAAGCTTTCTTT. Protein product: CASKIQGNTEAFF.

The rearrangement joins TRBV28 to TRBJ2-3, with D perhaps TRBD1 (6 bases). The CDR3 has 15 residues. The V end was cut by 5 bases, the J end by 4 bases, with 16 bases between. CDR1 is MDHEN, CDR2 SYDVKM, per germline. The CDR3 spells CASSNRDTGPDTQYF. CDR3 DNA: TGTGCCAGCAGTAACCGGGACACAGGACCAGATACGCAGTATTTT.

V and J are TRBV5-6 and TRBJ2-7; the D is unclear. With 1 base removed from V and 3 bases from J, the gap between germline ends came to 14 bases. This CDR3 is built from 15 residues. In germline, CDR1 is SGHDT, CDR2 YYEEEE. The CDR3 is CASSLRQVRLYEQYF. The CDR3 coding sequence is TGTGCCAGCAGCTTGAGGCAGGTGCGTCTCTACGAGCAGTACTTC.

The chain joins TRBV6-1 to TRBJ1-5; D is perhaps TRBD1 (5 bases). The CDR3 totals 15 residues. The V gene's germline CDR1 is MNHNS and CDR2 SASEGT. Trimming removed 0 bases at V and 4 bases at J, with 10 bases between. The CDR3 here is CASSEARTLNQPQHF. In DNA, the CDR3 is TGTGCCAGCAGTGAAGCGCGGACACTAAATCAGCCCCAGCATTTT.

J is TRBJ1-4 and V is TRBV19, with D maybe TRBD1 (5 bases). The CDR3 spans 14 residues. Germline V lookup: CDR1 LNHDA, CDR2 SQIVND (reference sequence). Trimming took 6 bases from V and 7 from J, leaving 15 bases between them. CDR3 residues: CASRRGQLSEKLFF. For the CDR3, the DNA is TGTGCCAGTAGAAGGGGTCAACTGAGTGAAAAACTGTTTTTT.

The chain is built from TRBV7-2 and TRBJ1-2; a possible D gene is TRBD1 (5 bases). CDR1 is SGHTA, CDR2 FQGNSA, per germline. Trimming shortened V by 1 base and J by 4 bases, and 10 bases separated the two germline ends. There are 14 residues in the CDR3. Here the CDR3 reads CASSLERQSYGYTF. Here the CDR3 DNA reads TGTGCCAGCAGCTTAGAGAGACAGTCCTATGGCTACACCTTC. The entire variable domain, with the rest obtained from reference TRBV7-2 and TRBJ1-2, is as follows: GAGVSQSPSNKVTEKGKDVELRCDPISGHTALYWYRQSLGQGLEFLIYFQGNSAPDKSGLPSDRFSAERTGGSVSTLTIQRTQQEDSAVYLCASSLERQSYGYTFGSGTRLTVV.

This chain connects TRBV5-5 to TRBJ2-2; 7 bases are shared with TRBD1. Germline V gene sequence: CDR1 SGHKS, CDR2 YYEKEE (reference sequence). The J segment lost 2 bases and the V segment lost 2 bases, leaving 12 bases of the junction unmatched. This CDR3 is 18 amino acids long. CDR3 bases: TGTGCCAGCAGCTTTGGGTTTGGGACAGCAACAAACACCGGGGAGCTGTTTTTT. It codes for CASSFGFGTATNTGELFF.